The 10 T cell receptor beta chains given below trace back to one sample, sequenced in a study of beta chain features in type 1 diabetes. Reverse transcription of all isolated RNA meant that expressed TCRB transcripts were sequenced. Only in-frame clones appear in the TCRdb table, and some are missing; sequencing was by immunoSEQ multiplex PCR. The sample lists about 230,000 clones, 9% to 10% occurring once. The sequenced sample consisted of naive CD4+ T cells from blood. Every receptor here comes from a woman aged 18-30 years in good health.

This clone was seen only a few times. The chain is built from TRBV7-3 and TRBJ2-5; 7 bases agree with TRBD1. CDR1 and CDR2 (germline): SGHTA, FQGTGA. The CDR3 spans 15 residues. Trimming took 4 bases from V and 1 from J; bases not matched to a gene: 6. The CDR3, as DNA: TGTGCCAGCAGCTCGGGACAGAGACCCCAAGAGACCCAGTACTTC. It specifies CASSSGQRPQETQYF.

V is TRBV10-2 and J is TRBJ2-7, with 8 bases that match TRBD2. The CDR3 is 14 amino acids. V trimming: 6 bases; J trimming: 0 bases; junction bases outside the gene matches: 4. Germline CDR1 is WSHSY and CDR2 is SAAADI. The CDR3, as DNA: TGCGCCAGCAGGAGTAGCGGGACCTCCTACGAGCAGTACTTC. Its translation is CASRSSGTSYEQYF.

This chain's CDR3 is CASSPSRGLNTEAFF. The CDR3 DNA follows: TGTGCCAGCTCACCATCCAGGGGGCTGAACACTGAAGCTTTCTTT. V gene TRBV18 combines with J gene TRBJ1-1, with 8 bases lining up with TRBD1. With V trimmed by 2 bases and J by 0 bases, 2 bases remained unmatched. Looked up from germline, CDR1 is KGHSH and CDR2 is LQKENI. The CDR3 is 15 residues long.

The CDR3 coding sequence is TGTGCCAGCAGCCTAGGGACAGGGGGTCCCTATGGCTACACCTTC. The encoded protein is CASSLGTGGPYGYTF. The chain uses TRBV5-4 and TRBJ1-2; TRBD1 aligns across 11 bases. The CDR3 has 15 amino acids. The junction had 6 bases not matched to a gene; V was cut back by 4 bases and J by 4 bases. Germline lookup yields CDR1 SGHNT and CDR2 YYREEE (reference sequence).

The chain is built from TRBV28 and TRBJ2-7; 9 bases align to TRBD1. Germline loops: CDR1 MDHEN, CDR2 SYDVKM. CDR3 length equals 14 residues. The J segment lost 0 bases and the V segment lost 7 bases, leaving 4 bases of the junction unmatched. In nucleotides, the CDR3 is TGTGCCAGCAAAGGGACAGGGAGCTCCTACGAGCAGTACTTC. Translation gives CASKGTGSSYEQYF.

This clone was picked up a small number of times. V and J are TRBV4-2 and TRBJ2-7, with 7 positions matching TRBD2. V trimming: 3 bases; J trimming: 0 bases; junction bases outside the gene matches: 5. The CDR3 has 15 residues. CDR1 and CDR2 from the germline V gene are LGHNA and YNFKEQ. The CDR3 sequence is CASSQTSSSSYEQYF. The CDR3 DNA reads TGTGCCAGCAGCCAGACTAGCTCTAGCTCCTACGAGCAGTACTTC.

In its sample, this clone was seen a few times. J is TRBJ2-7 and V is TRBV5-6; 7 bases are shared with TRBD1. The CDR3 covers 15 residues. The germline V gene encodes CDR1 SGHDT and CDR2 YYEEEE. V was pared by 3 bases and J by 2 bases, with 8 bases of the junction left unmatched. This chain's CDR3 is CASSSLDRDPYEQYF. The CDR3 coding sequence is TGTGCCAGCAGCTCCCTTGACAGGGACCCCTACGAGCAGTACTTC.

This chain joins TRBV19 and TRBJ1-4; D perhaps matches TRBD1 (6 bases). This CDR3 has 14 amino acids. Germline V lookup: CDR1 LNHDA, CDR2 SQIVND (reference sequence). V was trimmed by 8 bases and J by 0 bases, leaving 10 bases between them. CDR3 nucleotides: TGTGCCAGTGGACAGATTGCAACTAATGAAAAACTGTTTTTT. Its translation: CASGQIATNEKLFF. Filled out from reference TRBV19 and TRBJ1-4, the complete variable domain reads DGGITQSPKYLFRKEGQNVTLSCEQNLNHDAMYWYRQDPGQGLRLIYYSQIVNDFQKGDIAEGYSVSREKKESFPLTVTSAQKNPTAFYLCASGQIATNEKLFFGSGTQLSVL.

This clone was detected only a few times. The chain couples TRBV19 to TRBJ2-1, with 9 positions matching TRBD1. This CDR3 is 15 amino acids long. The germline V gene has CDR1 LNHDA and CDR2 SQIVND (reference sequence). V gave up 3 bases and J gave up 2 bases; unmatched junction bases: 2. CDR3 nucleotides: TGTGCCAGTAGTATTCGGGACAGGGCCTACAATGAGCAGTTCTTC. Translating gives CASSIRDRAYNEQFF. The full variable domain, rest sourced from reference TRBV19 and TRBJ2-1, is DGGITQSPKYLFRKEGQNVTLSCEQNLNHDAMYWYRQDPGQGLRLIYYSQIVNDFQKGDIAEGYSVSREKKESFPLTVTSAQKNPTAFYLCASSIRDRAYNEQFFGPGTRLTVL.

This clone came up a few times. The gene calls are TRBV5-1 and TRBJ2-3, with 7 bases fitting TRBD2. The CDR3 consists of 20 residues. Germline CDR1 and CDR2: SGHRS and YFSETQ. V shed 1 base and J 0 bases; nucleotides not matched to a gene: 17. The CDR3, as DNA: TGCGCCAGCAGCTTGAGTTTGGGAGGGGTAGCCGCGGCAAGCACAGATACGCAGTATTTT. It specifies CASSLSLGGVAAASTDTQYF.